Sequencing of this T cell receptor beta chain was carried out in a study of blood T cell repertoires in COVID-19. Study details: Acute-phase and convalescent COVID-19 samples originated in the United States, Italy and Spain. PBMCs, B-cell-depleted T cells, or T cells were the source of the cDNA or gDNA that made up the material.

As originally analysed: Using reference gene primer amplification, nucleated cell counts were estimated. The data were produced by immunoSEQ multiplex PCR, yet TCRdb's version contains in-frame clones alone and is incomplete. V and J calls plus clone size are reproduced from that table; the DNA served to infer D and trimming. The top ten hold approximately 7.7% of the sample, which has about 57,000 clones, around 80% seen once. V lost 0 bases to trimming and J lost 7 bases, with 7 bases between them. The germline V gene encodes CDR1 SGDLS and CDR2 YYNGEE. This CDR3 is 12 amino acids long. This clone has only a few counts.

This chain connects TRBV9 to TRBJ1-1; a weak D match, TRBD1 (5 bases). The sample consisted of peripheral blood. The receptor's source is an elderly woman with acute or convalescent COVID-19. For the CDR3, the DNA is TGTGCCAGCAGCGTAGCTACAGGTGAAGCTTTCTTT. This gives the protein CASSVATGEAFF.